The entry below describes one TCR beta chain. Its antigen is still unknown. Trimming left V 4 bases short and J 9 bases short, with 13 bases between. The CDR3 is 13 residues long. Germline V lookup: CDR1 WNHNN, CDR2 SYGVQD (reference sequence). The data derive from a study of T cell responses to AZD1222 COVID-19 vaccine. Whole-study findings and limits: Baseline seropositivity characterized only six AZD1222 recipients. Spike-specific TCR repertoires showed rising breadth and depth after two AZD1222 doses. White British donors predominated, females outnumbered males, and clonal diversity was possibly underestimated. Within unmutated variant regions lay the reported targets of nearly half of spike-specific TCRs.

Repertoires were generated with immunoSEQ multiplex PCR, while TCRdb's copy carries only in-frame clones and drops some. Here the sample spans more than 150,000 clones, about 91% being singletons. Sequences were derived from peripheral blood, sampled on day 0 of AZD1222 vaccination. The V call is TRBV10-1, the J call TRBJ2-1, with TRBD2 as a possible D gene (6 bases). The source of this sequence is an adult in good health. CDR3 DNA: TGCGCCAGCAGTGTCGTGCGGGATGGTGAGCAGTTCTTC. It yields the protein CASSVVRDGEQFF.